Sequencing of this TCR beta chain was carried out in a study of cytomegalovirus exposure and HLA in healthy donors. Details on this clone: The antigen remains undetermined.

The CDR3 length is 14 residues. The germline V gene encodes CDR1 SGHNT and CDR2 YYREEE (reference sequence). Trimming took 1 base from V and 2 from J, leaving 10 bases between them. Study findings and constraints: Reportedly, diagnosis of cytomegalovirus status by the classifier showed high specificity and sensitivity. The investigators catalogued 164 TCR beta chains as cytomegalovirus-associated. In vitro, three CMV-associated chains proved specific for CMV antigens. That first-cohort TCR clusters tended to co-occur in the 95 to 150 validation repertoires was found in a later analysis.

The assay was immunoSEQ multiplex PCR, and TCRdb's table has in-frame clones only and misses some. The data contain fewer than 200,000 clones, roughly nine tenths of them seen just once; the ten biggest clones take up 4% to 5%. The source material was PBMCs. The rearrangement uses TRBV5-4 and TRBJ2-7; TRBD2 is a possible D gene (6 bases). The sequence came from a man in his late teens or twenties in good health and CMV-seropositive. The CDR3 reads CASSLWGVAYEQYF. The CDR3 nucleotides are TGTGCCAGCAGCTTGTGGGGGGTCGCCTACGAGCAGTACTTC.